This T cell receptor (beta chain) was retrieved from a study of beta chain features in type 1 diabetes. As concerns this clone: Its antigen is unknown.

Researchers reported sorting CD4+ naive, central memory, regulatory and stem cell-like memory cells via CD45RO/CCR7/CD25/CD127/CD95/CD27. General study findings and limits: Any role of HLA type in TCRB rearrangement remained unresolved here. cDNA-based reads could over-represent cells with high TCR expression.

Expressed TCRB transcripts were sequenced after all isolated RNA was converted to cDNA. Method: immunoSEQ multiplex PCR; TCRdb's copy keeps in-frame clones and lacks some. The table has nearly 350,000 clones, around 7.6% seen once. Germline lookup yields CDR1 LGHNA and CDR2 YNFKEQ. The CDR3 is made up of 12 amino acids. The V and J ends lost 8 bases and 6 bases respectively, with 12 bases between them. Specimen: central memory CD4+ T cells from blood. This TCR came from a woman between 18 and 29 years old in good health. The rearrangement links TRBV4-2 to TRBJ2-3; D gene uncertain. The chain's CDR3 is CASWVSEDTQYF. DNA of the CDR3: TGTGCCAGCTGGGTTTCGGAGGATACGCAGTATTTT.